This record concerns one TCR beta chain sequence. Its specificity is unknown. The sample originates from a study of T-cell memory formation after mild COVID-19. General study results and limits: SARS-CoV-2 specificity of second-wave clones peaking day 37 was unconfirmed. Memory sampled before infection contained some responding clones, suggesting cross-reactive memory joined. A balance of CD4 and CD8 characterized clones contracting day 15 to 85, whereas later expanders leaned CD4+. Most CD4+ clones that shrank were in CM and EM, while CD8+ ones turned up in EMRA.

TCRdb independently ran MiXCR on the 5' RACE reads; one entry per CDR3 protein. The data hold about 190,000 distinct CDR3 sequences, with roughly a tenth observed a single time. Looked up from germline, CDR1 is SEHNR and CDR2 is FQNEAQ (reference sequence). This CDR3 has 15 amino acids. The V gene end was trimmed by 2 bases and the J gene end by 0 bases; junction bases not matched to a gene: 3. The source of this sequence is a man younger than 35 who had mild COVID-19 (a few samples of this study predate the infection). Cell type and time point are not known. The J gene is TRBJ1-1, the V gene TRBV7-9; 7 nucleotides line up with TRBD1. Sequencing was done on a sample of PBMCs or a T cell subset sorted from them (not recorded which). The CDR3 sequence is CASSLSGQLNTEAFF. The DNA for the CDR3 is TGTGCCAGCAGCTTATCGGGACAGTTGAACACTGAAGCTTTCTTT. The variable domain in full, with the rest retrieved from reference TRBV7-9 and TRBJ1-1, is DTGVSQNPRHKITKRGQNVTFRCDPISEHNRLYWYRQTLGQGPEFLTYFQNEAQLEKSRLLSDRFSAERPKGSFSTLEIQRTEQGDSAMYLCASSLSGQLNTEAFFGQGTRLTVV.